This T cell receptor beta chain was obtained from a study of cytomegalovirus exposure and HLA in healthy donors. About the study: Genotyping showed approximately 81% of over 350 donors falling in the Caucasian-associated ancestry cluster.

PCR was performed using 60 Vbeta and 13 Jbeta primers. Here immunoSEQ multiplex PCR was the method, and the copy in TCRdb shows in-frame clones only, minus some. The sample includes under 150,000 clones, approximately 80% of them seen just once. V dropped 5 bases and J dropped 2; count of bases not matched to a gene: 7. Germline loops: CDR1 SGHTA, CDR2 FQGTGA. The CDR3 has 15 residues. The origin of this receptor is a girl aged 2 to 10 in good health and CMV-seronegative. The rearrangement joins TRBV7-3 to TRBJ1-1, with 8 nucleotides matching TRBD1. The sample comprised PBMCs. CDR3: CASSPGDRSNTEAFF. The CDR3 bases are TGTGCCAGCAGCCCTGGGGACAGGAGTAACACTGAAGCTTTCTTT.